A single sample is the source of the 20 T cell receptor beta chains below, sequenced in a study of blood T cell repertoires in COVID-19. Clones were read by immunoSEQ multiplex PCR, and TCRdb kept only the in-frame ones, dropping some. The table has some 300,000 clones, around 86% seen once. The sample was PBMCs or T cells enriched from blood (not recorded which). These receptors were taken from a woman between 40 and 50 years old who had recovered from COVID-19.

The CDR3 here is CASSIDRGHGYTF. The CDR3 bases are TGTGCCAGTAGTATAGACAGGGGGCATGGCTACACCTTC. The genes are TRBV19 and TRBJ1-2; 8 nucleotides match TRBD1. Germline CDR1 and CDR2: LNHDA and SQIVND (reference sequence). V was pared by 0 bases and J by 6 bases, with 0 bases of the junction left unmatched. This CDR3 has 13 amino acids.

The chain has TRBV14 and TRBJ1-2, with D hard to call. This CDR3 is 17 amino acids long. Trimming cost V 0 bases and J 5 bases, with 19 bases left between them. Germline CDR1 SGHDN, CDR2 FVKESK. The DNA for the CDR3 is TGTGCCAGCAGCCAAGAAATCGGTTGGAGTACATCTTATGGCTACACCTTC. This gives the protein CASSQEIGWSTSYGYTF.

The rearrangement links TRBV7-3 to TRBJ1-2; D is possibly TRBD1 (6 bases). The CDR3 contains 13 residues. Looked up from germline, CDR1 is SGHTA and CDR2 is FQGTGA. With 5 bases removed from V and 8 bases from J, the gap between germline ends came to 15 bases. CDR3 amino acids: CASSPTGNGGYTF. The CDR3 nucleotides are TGTGCCAGCAGCCCTACAGGGAACGGGGGCTACACCTTC.

The chain uses TRBV7-9 and TRBJ1-2; D call uncertain. The CDR3 spans 12 residues. Germline V gene data show CDR1 as SEHNR and CDR2 as FQNEAQ (reference sequence). V lost 2 bases, J lost 5 bases, and 6 bases lay in between. The CDR3 spells CASSLSDYGYTF. Here the CDR3 DNA reads TGTGCCAGCAGCTTATCAGATTATGGCTACACCTTC. The full variable domain, its missing parts supplied by reference TRBV7-9 and TRBJ1-2, is DTGVSQNPRHKITKRGQNVTFRCDPISEHNRLYWYRQTLGQGPEFLTYFQNEAQLEKSRLLSDRFSAERPKGSFSTLEIQRTEQGDSAMYLCASSLSDYGYTFGSGTRLTVV.

This rearrangement joins TRBV2 to TRBJ1-5; 8 bases are a match to TRBD1. The trim removed 5 bases at V and 0 bases at J, leaving 6 bases unmatched. The germline V gene encodes CDR1 SNHLY and CDR2 FYNNEI. The CDR3 has 16 residues. This chain's CDR3 is CASSRAGQGSNQPQHF. For the CDR3, the DNA is TGTGCCAGCAGTCGCGCCGGACAGGGTAGCAATCAGCCCCAGCATTTT.

V usage is TRBV25-1 and J usage is TRBJ2-1; a weak D match, TRBD2 (6 bases). From germline, CDR1 is MGHDK and CDR2 SYGVNS. This CDR3 has 17 amino acids. The ends were cut back, 3 bases at V and 3 bases at J, with 18 bases in the middle. In DNA form, the CDR3 reads TGTGCCAGCAGTGAGGCCCTTGGGGGGAGCAGCTACAATGAGCAGTTCTTC. Its translation is CASSEALGGSSYNEQFF.

A single count supports this clone. Compared with germline, one end of the junction differs, possibly owing to a read error. The chain joins TRBV7-7 to TRBJ2-1; the match to TRBD1 covers 9 bases. The CDR3 covers 17 residues. Germline CDR1 reads SSHAT; CDR2 reads FNYEAQ (reference sequence). DNA for the CDR3: TGTGCTAGCAGCTCGGGACAGGGATTTAGCTCCTACAATGAGCAGTTCTTC. Its protein is CASSSGQGFSSYNEQFF.

The rearrangement joins TRBV19 to TRBJ1-2; 10 nucleotides line up with TRBD1. The CDR3 has 16 residues. V was clipped by 4 bases and J by 8 bases; unmatched bases: 13. CDR1 and CDR2 from the germline V gene are LNHDA and SQIVND (reference sequence). CDR3 in DNA: TGTGCCAGTAGTACCCCCTTGGGACAGGGGCTGAAGGGCTACACCTTC. Translating gives CASSTPLGQGLKGYTF.

The chain couples TRBV18 to TRBJ1-1; D gene ambiguous. V was trimmed by 2 bases and J by 0 bases, leaving 7 bases between them. Germline loops: CDR1 KGHSH, CDR2 LQKENI. The CDR3 totals 14 residues. CDR3 nucleotides: TGTGCCAGCTCACCAAATTCCGTGAACACTGAAGCTTTCTTT. This translates into CASSPNSVNTEAFF.

The V and J genes are TRBV6-1 and TRBJ1-6; no reliable D call. CDR3 length: 15 amino acids. Between the trimmed V and J ends, which lost 3 bases and 10 bases, there was a span of 16 bases. Germline V gives CDR1 MNHNS, CDR2 SASEGT. The CDR3 DNA reads TGTGCCAGCAGTGATCGGACTCGGGGAGGATCACCCCTCCACTTT. It codes for CASSDRTRGGSPLHF.

The chain links TRBV30 to TRBJ2-7; the match to TRBD2 covers 7 bases. Germline V gene sequence: CDR1 GTSNPN, CDR2 SVGIG (reference sequence). CDR3 size: 15 residues. Trimming removed 2 bases from V and 4 bases from J; junction bases left unmatched: 11. CDR3 coding DNA: TGTGCCTGGAGTAGCCCCCAGCGGGGTTCATACGAGCAGTACTTC. Encoded protein: CAWSSPQRGSYEQYF. Full variable domain (missing parts from reference TRBV30 and TRBJ2-7): SQTIHQWPATLVQPVGSPLSLECTVEGTSNPNLYWYRQAAGRGLQLLFYSVGIGQISSEVPQNLSASRPQDRQFILSSKKLLLSDSGFYLCAWSSPQRGSYEQYFGPGTRLTVT.

The J gene is TRBJ1-6, the V gene TRBV5-1; the match to TRBD1 covers 8 bases. The CDR3 length is 14 residues. V lost 0 bases, J lost 9 bases, and 2 bases stayed unmatched. The germline gives CDR1 SGHRS, CDR2 YFSETQ. CDR3 sequence (DNA): TGCGCCAGCAGCTTGGGGCAGGGGGCTTCACCCCTCCACTTT. It translates to CASSLGQGASPLHF.

This clone was seen only once. This chain connects TRBV28 to TRBJ1-2, with 7 bases fitting TRBD1. CDR3 length equals 14 residues. Looked up from germline, CDR1 is MDHEN and CDR2 is SYDVKM. J gave up 7 bases and V 5 bases, and 10 bases lay outside the gene matches. CDR3 sequence reads: CASSRTGALGGYTF. Written as DNA, the CDR3 is TGTGCCAGCAGTAGGACAGGTGCCCTCGGTGGCTACACCTTC.

This clone has just a few counts. The chain links TRBV2 to TRBJ2-7; 8 bases are shared with TRBD1. Per germline, CDR1 SNHLY and CDR2 FYNNEI. Trimming took 6 bases from V and 0 from J; bases not matched to a gene: 13. CDR3 length: 17 amino acids. This CDR3 is CASRGSRDRLASYEQYF. Written as DNA, the CDR3 is TGTGCCAGCAGGGGGTCCCGGGACAGGTTGGCCTCCTACGAGCAGTACTTC.

The chain joins TRBV5-1 to TRBJ2-5, with 14 positions matching TRBD2. There are 16 residues in the CDR3. The junction had 7 bases not matched to a gene; V was cut back by 7 bases and J by 2 bases. Germline CDR1 and CDR2: SGHRS and YFSETQ. CDR3 nucleotides: TGCGCCAGCGGGACTAGCGGGAGACCTGATCAAGAGACCCAGTACTTC. This translates into CASGTSGRPDQETQYF.

The chain joins TRBV4-3 to TRBJ2-7; 10 nucleotides agree with TRBD1. The germline CDR1 and CDR2 sequences are LGHNA and YSLEER. Trimming removed 4 bases from V and 11 bases from J; junction bases left unmatched: 8. The CDR3 contains 13 residues. The DNA of the CDR3 is TGCGCCAGCAGCCTACAAAGGGGGACAGGGGAGTACTTC. It codes for CASSLQRGTGEYF.

The CDR3 sequence: CASSNPPPGQGLKSQPQHF. CDR3 DNA sequence: TGTGCCAGCAGCAACCCCCCACCGGGACAGGGCTTAAAAAGTCAGCCCCAGCATTTT. This chain links TRBV12-1 with TRBJ1-5; the table's D call, TRBD1, was not checked against the DNA. TRBV12-1 is labeled a pseudogene. The CDR3 has 19 residues.

CDR3 in amino acids: CASSRPTGGRKNEKLFF. For the CDR3, the DNA is TGTGCCAGCAGCCGCCCGACAGGGGGCCGGAAGAATGAAAAACTGTTTTTT. The chain employs TRBV13 and TRBJ1-4; 10 nucleotides agree with TRBD1. The CDR3 is made up of 17 amino acids. Germline V CDR1 and CDR2: PRHDT, FYEKMQ (reference sequence). V lost 5 bases, J lost 5 bases, and 11 bases stayed unmatched.

V usage is TRBV6-6 and J usage is TRBJ1-2; 8 bases map to TRBD1. Per germline, CDR1 MNHNY and CDR2 SVGAGI (reference sequence). J was trimmed by 6 bases and V by 5 bases; bases with no gene match: 5. This CDR3 has 13 amino acids. CDR3 coding DNA: TGTGCCAGCAGTCTGACAGGGGCGGATGGCTACACCTTC. This encodes CASSLTGADGYTF.

V gene TRBV3-1 (or the pseudogene TRBV3-2) combines with J gene TRBJ2-2; D might be TRBD2 (6 bases). Germline lookup yields CDR1 LGHDT and CDR2 YNNKEL (reference sequence). The CDR3 contains 15 residues. Trimming pared 4 bases from V and 3 bases from J, leaving 12 bases between. The DNA for the CDR3 is TGTGCCAGCAGCCCGACGGGAGCCTACACCGGGGAGCTGTTTTTT. It specifies CASSPTGAYTGELFF.